The 11 T cell receptor beta chains below were found in one sample sequenced in a study of CD8+CD57+ T cells in acquired aplastic anemia. Profiling of TCR beta VDJ combinations and CDR3 sequences used genomic DNA as template. TCRdb reanalysed the reads using MiXCR and keeps one entry per CDR3 protein. This table holds 400,000 to 450,000 distinct CDR3 sequences, just under 70% found once. The sequencing sample was made of sorted CD4+, CD8+, or CD8+CD57+ T cells (not recorded which) from PBMCs. The receptors here all came from a human donor in good health, serving as a control.

The table lists this clonotype with a count of one. In this CDR3 the conserved last residue, phenylalanine or tryptophan, is missing, so a read error is likely. Because the CDR3's place on the DNA is in doubt, the DNA is left out and the CDR3 is given as listed by TCRdb. V usage is TRBV9 and J usage is TRBJ2-3; no check of the table's D call, TRBD1, against the DNA was made. Germline CDR1 and CDR2: SGDLS and YYNGEE. The CDR3 spans 13 residues, counting both ends. This CDR3 reads CASSVAAQGAYDL.

The V call is TRBV7-2, the J call TRBJ1-5; 9 positions agree with TRBD1. This CDR3 is built from 14 residues. The J segment lost 10 bases and the V segment lost 5 bases, leaving 9 bases of the junction unmatched. CDR1 SGHTA and CDR2 FQGNSA come from the germline V gene. CDR3 region: CASSVDRGEKPQHF. The CDR3 coding sequence is TGTGCCAGCAGCGTAGACAGGGGGGAAAAACCCCAGCATTTT.

Ten or more counts support this clonotype. V usage is TRBV10-1 and J usage is TRBJ2-3; TRBD1 matches at 8 bases. Germline V gene lookup returns CDR1 WNHNN and CDR2 SYGVQD (reference sequence). CDR3 length: 15 amino acids. The V and J ends lost 2 bases and 2 bases, in that order; junction bases with no gene match: 3. The CDR3 region has the DNA TGCGCCAGCAGTGAGGGCAGGGGGCCCACAGATACGCAGTATTTT. Encoded protein: CASSEGRGPTDTQYF.

This clonotype was detected many times. The rearrangement uses TRBV2 and TRBJ2-2; 9 nucleotides agree with TRBD2. From germline, CDR1 is SNHLY and CDR2 FYNNEI. The CDR3 has 15 residues. The junction had 7 bases not matched to a gene; V was cut back by 5 bases and J by 6 bases. The CDR3 here is CASSYLAGPSGELFF. The CDR3 DNA is TGTGCCAGCAGTTACCTAGCGGGGCCCTCCGGGGAGCTGTTTTTT.

Details on this clonotype: A much more abundant neighbour one base away suggests this may be a read error. The genes are TRBV6-1 and TRBJ1-2; no clear D. The CDR3 length is 11 residues. Trimming pared 7 bases from V and 4 bases from J, leaving 7 bases between. Germline V CDR1 and CDR2: MNHNS, SASEGT. The CDR3 nucleotides are TGTGCCAGCAAGGTGAGCTATGGCTACACCTTC. It encodes CASKVSYGYTF.

This clonotype was picked up many times. The V call is TRBV19, the J call TRBJ2-3; 9 nucleotides match TRBD2. Germline loops: CDR1 LNHDA, CDR2 SQIVND (reference sequence). Trimming removed 4 bases from V and 2 bases from J; junction bases left unmatched: 4. CDR3 length equals 15 residues. For the CDR3, the DNA is TGTGCCAGTAGTAGGTCTAGCGGGGCCACAGATACGCAGTATTTT. Protein: CASSRSSGATDTQYF. Drawing the rest from reference TRBV19 and TRBJ2-3, the complete variable domain is DGGITQSPKYLFRKEGQNVTLSCEQNLNHDAMYWYRQDPGQGLRLIYYSQIVNDFQKGDIAEGYSVSREKKESFPLTVTSAQKNPTAFYLCASSRSSGATDTQYFGPGTRLTVL.

This clonotype turned up a few times. This rearrangement joins TRBV15 to TRBJ2-7, with 12 nucleotides matching TRBD2. This CDR3 comprises 16 residues. The V and J ends lost 3 bases and 2 bases, in that order; junction bases with no gene match: 5. Germline CDR1 reads LNHNV; CDR2 reads YYDKDF (reference sequence). The CDR3 sequence: CATSSSPSGGAYEQYF. In nucleotides, the CDR3 is TGTGCCACCAGCAGCAGTCCTAGCGGGGGGGCCTACGAGCAGTACTTC.

The rearrangement uses TRBV7-2 and TRBJ1-6; 9 nucleotides agree with TRBD1. V lost 1 base and J lost 5; bases outside the gene matches: 3. This CDR3 is built from 16 residues. Germline CDR1 is SGHTA and CDR2 is FQGNSA. The CDR3, as DNA: TGTGCCAGCAGCTTAGGTGGACAGGGGCATAATTCACCCCTCCACTTT. As protein: CASSLGGQGHNSPLHF.

The table lists this clonotype with a few counts. With a much larger clone just one base away, this may be a read error. This chain connects TRBV3-1 to TRBJ1-2; D gene uncertain. The CDR3 runs to 14 residues. Germline values: CDR1 LGHDT, CDR2 YNNKEL (reference sequence). V was pared by 7 bases and J by 12 bases, with 24 bases between. The CDR3 loop is CASNYRERGESNTF. CDR3 in DNA: TGTGCCAGCAATTATAGGGAGAGAGGCGAAAGCAACACCTTC.

J is TRBJ2-5 and V is TRBV7-3, with D possibly called TRBD1 or TRBD2 (5 bases each). The V and J ends lost 2 bases and 5 bases respectively, with 21 bases between them. Per the germline V gene, CDR1 is SGHTA and CDR2 is FQGTGA. This CDR3 spans 17 amino acids. CDR3 residues: CASSLARSDSEGETQYF. CDR3 DNA: TGTGCCAGCAGCTTAGCGCGTAGTGACAGTGAGGGGGAGACCCAGTACTTC.

This clonotype has at least ten counts. The chain is built from TRBV5-1 and TRBJ1-2; no firm D call. V lost 5 bases, J lost 4 bases, and 9 bases lay in between. CDR1 SGHRS and CDR2 YFSETQ come from the germline V gene. This CDR3 has 12 amino acids. CDR3 sequence (DNA): TGCGCCAGCAGTAGTCAGTCCTATGGCTACACCTTC. This gives the protein CASSSQSYGYTF. Full variable domain (rest looked up from reference TRBV5-1 and TRBJ1-2): KAGVTQTPRYLIKTRGQQVTLSCSPISGHRSVSWYQQTPGQGLQFLFEYFSETQRNKGNFPGRFSGRQFSNSRSEMNVSTLELGDSALYLCASSSQSYGYTFGSGTRLTVV.